The 11 T cell receptor beta chains given below trace back to one sample, sequenced in a study of CD8+CD57+ T cells in acquired aplastic anemia. Genomic DNA was employed as the template in profiling TCR beta VDJ and CDR3. TCRdb ran MiXCR on the reads and lists one entry per CDR3 protein. The sample consists of 200,000 or so distinct CDR3 sequences, more than 55% of them appearing once. Patients selected for sequencing had displayed CD8+CD57+ cell expansion by flow cytometry. The sequenced material came from sorted CD4+, CD8+, or CD8+CD57+ T cells (not recorded which) from PBMCs. The receptors stem from a human donor with aplastic anemia.

This clonotype was observed once. The chain couples TRBV5-4 to TRBJ2-7; 8 bases agree with TRBD2. The CDR3 totals 15 residues. CDR1 and CDR2 from the germline V gene are SGHNT and YYREEE (reference sequence). V trimming: 0 bases; J trimming: 4 bases; junction bases outside the gene matches: 6. CDR3 nucleotides: TGTGCCAGCAGCTTGGAAGCGGGGGTAAATTACGAGCAGTACTTC. It translates to CASSLEAGVNYEQYF.

The chain has TRBV12-3 or TRBV12-4 and TRBJ1-5; TRBD1 is a possible D gene (6 bases). CDR3 size: 14 residues. V was clipped by 6 bases and J by 3 bases, with 12 bases between them. CDR3 region: CASSGGQPNQPQHF. CDR3 coding DNA: TGTGCCAGCAGCGGAGGACAGCCCAATCAGCCCCAGCATTTT.

V and J are TRBV20-1 and TRBJ1-6; D may be TRBD1 (6 bases). Germline-derived CDR1 and CDR2 are DFQATT and SNEGSKA (reference sequence). This CDR3 region has 16 residues. Trimming removed 5 bases at V and 6 bases at J, with 20 bases between. The CDR3 sequence is CSAGGGWTRGNSPLHF. The CDR3 bases are TGCAGTGCTGGAGGGGGGTGGACAAGGGGTAATTCACCCCTCCACTTT.

This clonotype was counted ten times or more. The CDR3, as DNA: TGTGCCAGCAGTTTACAATACGAGCAGTACTTC. Amino acids: CASSLQYEQYF. The V call is TRBV28, the J call TRBJ2-7; D is undetermined. The CDR3 length is 11 residues. CDR1 and CDR2 from the germline V gene are MDHEN and SYDVKM. V lost 2 bases and J 4 bases, leaving 3 bases between the germline ends.

The chain links TRBV7-6 to TRBJ2-7, with D tentatively TRBD1 or TRBD2 (5 bases each). V lost 7 bases to trimming and J lost 6 bases, with 7 bases between them. The germline V gene encodes CDR1 SGHVS and CDR2 FNYEAQ. This CDR3 comprises 10 residues. The DNA for the CDR3 is TGTGCCAGCACAGGGAGCGAGCAGTACTTC. Protein sequence: CASTGSEQYF.

CDR3 in amino acids: CASSLNPSSTDTQYF. Written as DNA, the CDR3 is TGTGCCAGCAGCTTAAACCCCAGTAGCACAGATACGCAGTATTTT. The chain recombines TRBV7-3 with TRBJ2-3, with D unclear. The CDR3 loop spans 15 amino acids. Trimming left V 1 base short and J 0 bases short, with 8 bases between. Germline V gene sequence: CDR1 SGHTA, CDR2 FQGTGA.

This clonotype occurred a few times. J is TRBJ2-1 and V is TRBV14, with D tentatively TRBD2 (6 bases). The CDR3 runs to 16 residues. V was cut by 7 bases and J by 4 bases, with 20 bases left in between. Germline CDR1 SGHDN, CDR2 FVKESK. The CDR3 reads CASTPSGFSPYNEQFF. For the CDR3, the DNA is TGTGCCAGCACCCCCAGCGGGTTCTCCCCTTACAATGAGCAGTTCTTC. Supplemented by reference TRBV14 and TRBJ2-1, the full variable domain reads EAGVTQFPSHSVIEKGQTVTLRCDPISGHDNLYWYRRVMGKEIKFLLHFVKESKQDESGMPNNRFLAERTGGTYSTLKVQPAELEDSGVYFCASTPSGFSPYNEQFFGPGTRLTVL.

V gene TRBV19 combines with J gene TRBJ1-1, with 7 bases aligning to TRBD1. The CDR3 extends over 16 amino acids. The V gene end was trimmed by 1 base and the J gene end by 0 bases; junction bases not matched to a gene: 5. Germline V gene lookup returns CDR1 LNHDA and CDR2 SQIVND (reference sequence). CDR3 sequence (DNA): TGTGCCAGTAGTATAGGCCAGGGGGACATGAACACTGAAGCTTTCTTT. Its protein product is CASSIGQGDMNTEAFF.

The chain carries TRBV12-3 or TRBV12-4 and TRBJ1-1; D remains unclear. Trimming pared 3 bases from V and 2 bases from J, leaving 4 bases between. CDR3 length: 12 residues. CDR3 sequence reads: CASSFYNTEAFF. The CDR3 DNA follows: TGTGCCAGCAGTTTTTACAACACTGAAGCTTTCTTT.

Written as DNA, the CDR3 is TGTGCCACCAGCAGCCCCTGGGGTCAGGGGAACTATGGCTACACCTTC. This translates into CATSSPWGQGNYGYTF. The chain has TRBV15 and TRBJ1-2; possible D gene TRBD1, 6 bases. With 3 bases removed from V and 2 bases from J, the gap between germline ends came to 16 bases. This CDR3 is built from 16 residues. Germline assignment: CDR1 LNHNV and CDR2 YYDKDF (reference sequence).

The gene calls are TRBV7-9 and TRBJ2-7; 7 nucleotides align to TRBD1. The CDR3 runs to 15 residues. Germline CDR1 and CDR2: SEHNR and FQNEAQ (reference sequence). The V and J ends lost 4 bases and 5 bases, in that order; junction bases with no gene match: 11. CDR3 amino acids: CASSSRQGLVDEQYF. The CDR3 coding sequence is TGTGCCAGCAGCTCACGACAGGGTCTTGTCGACGAGCAGTACTTC.